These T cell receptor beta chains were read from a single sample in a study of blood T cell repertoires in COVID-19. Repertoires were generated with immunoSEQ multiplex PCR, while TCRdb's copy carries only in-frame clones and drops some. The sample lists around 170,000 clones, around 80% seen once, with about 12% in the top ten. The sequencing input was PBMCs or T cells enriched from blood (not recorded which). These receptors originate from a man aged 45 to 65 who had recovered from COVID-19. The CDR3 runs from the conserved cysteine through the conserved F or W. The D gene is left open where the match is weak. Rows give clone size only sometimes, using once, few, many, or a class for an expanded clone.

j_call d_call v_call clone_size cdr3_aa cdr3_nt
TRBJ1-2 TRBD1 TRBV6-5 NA CASSYGQGGYGYTF TGTGCCAGCAGTTACGGACAGGGGGGTTATGGCTACACCTTC
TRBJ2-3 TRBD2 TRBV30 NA CACTTYALRLAQTDTQYF TGTGCCTGCACCACCTACGCCCTTCGACTAGCCCAAACAGATACGCAGTATTTT
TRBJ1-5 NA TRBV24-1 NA CAVGGGDSNQPQHF TGTGCCGTCGGCGGGGGCGATAGCAATCAGCCCCAGCATTTT
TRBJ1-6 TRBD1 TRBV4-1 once CASSQTQGERAPLHF TGCGCCAGCAGCCAGACCCAGGGGGAGAGGGCACCCCTCCACTTT
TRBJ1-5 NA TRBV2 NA CASRGEYSNQPQHF TGTGCCAGCAGGGGAGAGTATAGCAATCAGCCCCAGCATTTT
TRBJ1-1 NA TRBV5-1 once CASSWQGGGPEAFF TGCGCCAGCAGCTGGCAGGGCGGTGGCCCTGAAGCTTTCTTT
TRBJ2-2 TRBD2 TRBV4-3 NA CASSQSVAGGRGGELFF TGCGCCAGCAGCCAATCCGTAGCGGGGGGGCGAGGCGGGGAGCTGTTTTTT
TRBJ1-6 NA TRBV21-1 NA CASSKVRTGDSPLHF TGTGCCAGCAGCAAAGTGAGGACAGGGGACTCACCCCTCCACTTT
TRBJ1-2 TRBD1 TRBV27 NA CASSSTGTGGFYGYTF TGTGCCAGCAGTTCGACCGGGACAGGGGGATTCTATGGCTACACCTTC
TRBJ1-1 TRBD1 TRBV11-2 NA CASSTETGTYPNTEAFF TGTGCCAGCAGCACTGAGACAGGGACCTACCCGAACACTGAAGCTTTCTTT